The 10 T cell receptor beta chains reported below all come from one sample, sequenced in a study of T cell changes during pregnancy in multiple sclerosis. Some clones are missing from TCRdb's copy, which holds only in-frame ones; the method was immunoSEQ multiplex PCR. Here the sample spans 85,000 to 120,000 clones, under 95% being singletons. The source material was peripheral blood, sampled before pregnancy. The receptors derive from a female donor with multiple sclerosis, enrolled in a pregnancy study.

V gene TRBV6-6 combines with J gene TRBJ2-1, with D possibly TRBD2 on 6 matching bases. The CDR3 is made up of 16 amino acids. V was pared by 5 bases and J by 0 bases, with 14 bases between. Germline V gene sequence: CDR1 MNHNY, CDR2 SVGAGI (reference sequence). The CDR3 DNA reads TGTGCCAGCAGTACGACCCTAGCGCACTCCTACAATGAGCAGTTCTTC. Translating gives CASSTTLAHSYNEQFF.

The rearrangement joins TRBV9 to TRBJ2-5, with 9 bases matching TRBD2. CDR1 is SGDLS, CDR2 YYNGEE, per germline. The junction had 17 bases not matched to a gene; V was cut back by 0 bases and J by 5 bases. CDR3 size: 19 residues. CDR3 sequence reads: CASSVAPPRGGGARETQYF. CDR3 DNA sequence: TGTGCCAGCAGCGTAGCTCCCCCCAGGGGCGGGGGGGCCCGGGAGACCCAGTACTTC.

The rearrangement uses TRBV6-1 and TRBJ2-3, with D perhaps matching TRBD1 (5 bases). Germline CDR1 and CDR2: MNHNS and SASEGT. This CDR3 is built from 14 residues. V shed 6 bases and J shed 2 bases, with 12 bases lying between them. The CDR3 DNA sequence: TGTGCCAGCAGGGAACAGGATTACACAGATACGCAGTATTTT. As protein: CASREQDYTDTQYF.

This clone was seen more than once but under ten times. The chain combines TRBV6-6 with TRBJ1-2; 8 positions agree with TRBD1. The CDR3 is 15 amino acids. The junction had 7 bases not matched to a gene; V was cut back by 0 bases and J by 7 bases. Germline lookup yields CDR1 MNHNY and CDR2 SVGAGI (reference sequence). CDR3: CASSYSATGESGYTF. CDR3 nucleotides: TGTGCCAGCAGTTACTCCGCGACAGGGGAATCTGGCTACACCTTC.

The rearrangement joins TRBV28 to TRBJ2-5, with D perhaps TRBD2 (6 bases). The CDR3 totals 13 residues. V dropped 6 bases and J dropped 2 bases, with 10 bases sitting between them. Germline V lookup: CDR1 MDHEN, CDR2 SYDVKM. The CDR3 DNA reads TGTGCCAGCAGGGGGACTTTTCAAGAGACCCAGTACTTC. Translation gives CASRGTFQETQYF.

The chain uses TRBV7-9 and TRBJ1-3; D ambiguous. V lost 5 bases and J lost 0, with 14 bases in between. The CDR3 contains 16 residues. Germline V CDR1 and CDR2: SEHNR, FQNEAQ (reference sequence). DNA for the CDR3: TGTGCCAGCAGCCAGCAGGCTCCCTTCTCTGGAAACACCATATATTTT. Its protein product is CASSQQAPFSGNTIYF.

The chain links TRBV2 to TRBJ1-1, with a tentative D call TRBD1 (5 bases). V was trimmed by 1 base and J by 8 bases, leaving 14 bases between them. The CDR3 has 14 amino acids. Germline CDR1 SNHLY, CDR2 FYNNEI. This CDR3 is CASSEGGGVLEAFF. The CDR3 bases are TGTGCCAGCAGTGAAGGGGGAGGGGTACTAGAAGCTTTCTTT.

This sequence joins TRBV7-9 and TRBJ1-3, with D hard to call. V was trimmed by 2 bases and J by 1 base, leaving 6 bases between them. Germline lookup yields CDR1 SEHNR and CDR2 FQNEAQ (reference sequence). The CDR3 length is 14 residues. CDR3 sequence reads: CASSLRESGNTIYF. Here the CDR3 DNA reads TGTGCCAGCAGCTTACGGGAATCTGGAAACACCATATATTTT.

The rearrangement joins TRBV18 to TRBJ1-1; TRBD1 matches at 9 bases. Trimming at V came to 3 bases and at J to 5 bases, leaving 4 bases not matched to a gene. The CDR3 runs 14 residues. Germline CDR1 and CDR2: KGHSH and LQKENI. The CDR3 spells CASSPTGGKTEAFF. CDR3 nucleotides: TGTGCCAGCTCACCTACAGGGGGCAAAACTGAAGCTTTCTTT.

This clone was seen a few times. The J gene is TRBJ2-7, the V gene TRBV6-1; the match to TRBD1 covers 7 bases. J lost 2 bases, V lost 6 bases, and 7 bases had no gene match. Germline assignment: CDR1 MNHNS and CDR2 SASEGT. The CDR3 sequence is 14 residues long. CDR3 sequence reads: CASRGDREAYEQYF. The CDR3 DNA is TGTGCCAGCAGAGGAGACAGGGAAGCCTACGAGCAGTACTTC.